This record covers a single T cell receptor (beta chain). The specificity of this receptor is unknown. The record has no base qualities; no much larger clone is one base away. Interpreted using the paper, the treatment or condition label stands for: approximately nine-day PBMC culture with coronavirus spike peptide pools or control peptides (ViraFEST assay). The study used the ViraFEST assay, which expanded antigen-specific T cells with peptide pools and then identified expanded clonotypes by TCR sequencing. The convalescent patients' positive SARS-CoV-2 PCR tests were from March to December 2020, which was before the Alpha, Beta and Delta variants emerged in the United States. Each well held about 1.8 million PBMCs cultured with approximately 10 ug/ml peptide pools in IMDM containing 5% human AB serum and 8 to 10 IU/ml IL-2. On days 3 and 7, half of the culture medium was replaced with fresh IL-2-containing medium. After 9 to 11 days of culture, CD4+ T cells were isolated by negative selection with the EasySep CD4+ T cell isolation kit. Ficoll-Paque Plus gradient centrifugation was used to isolate PBMCs from whole blood, and the isolated PBMCs were then either used fresh or cryopreserved at -140C. Each culture condition was generally run in triplicate wells.

The record originates from a study of vaccination and CD4 T cells after COVID-19 (dated by TCRdb to 2021 to 2024). Background on the whole study: Convalescent patients had a positive SARS-CoV-2 result on nasal swab PCR, and of these patients, nine had mild disease and one had severe disease. Post-vaccine blood samples were collected a median of approximately 72 days after the second vaccine dose, ranging from roughly 13 to 241 days. The convalescent cohort comprised six males and four females, including two Hispanic individuals, seven Caucasians, two Asians and one multiracial person. The spike-specific CD4+ TCR repertoire was compared before and after mRNA vaccination in approximately 9 COVID-19 convalescent patients and a handful of infection-naive healthy vaccine recipients. Post-COVID blood samples from convalescent patients were collected a median of around 100 days after diagnosis, with a range of roughly 35 to 180 days. Control cultures received a CEFX viral epitope pool as the positive control, an HIV-1 Nef peptide pool as the negative control, or no peptide. Participants received two doses of either the Pfizer-BioNTech BNT162b2 vaccine (n=8) or the Moderna mRNA-1273 vaccine (n=2). The cultures were stimulated with overlapping spike peptide pools from SARS-CoV-2 and from the common cold coronaviruses HCoV-NL63, HCoV-OC43 and HCoV-229E. General study outcomes and caveats: Of the vaccine-specific clones in convalescent patients, 304 of 307, or nearly all, reacted only to SARS-CoV-2 spike and did not cross-react with common cold coronaviruses. The median count of SARS-CoV-2-reactive clonotypes went up from under 25 after infection to about 41 after vaccination, although the change was not significant. Relatively few convalescent patients were included in the study, and early timepoints after natural infection were not analyzed. In convalescent patients, a median about 86% of post-vaccine SARS-CoV-2-reactive clones were detected only after vaccination, suggesting vaccine-specific priming.

The method behind the library was PCR. TCR sequencing of DNA from cultured CD4+ T cells used the Oncomine TCR Beta short-read assay at the Johns Hopkins FTIC core. The QIAamp micro DNA kit was used to extract genomic DNA from the cultured CD4+ T cells. Oncomine TCR Beta libraries made from cultured CD4+ T cells were pooled using unique dual indexes and sequenced on an Illumina iSeq 100. From the authors' description of their analysis: Non-productive sequences were removed, and CDR3s not starting with C, not ending with F or W, or shorter than 7 amino acids were discarded. Antigen-specific clonotypes were identified with the MANAFEST web application by comparing peptide-stimulated wells with reference and other culture wells. For a clone to be called positive, the clone needed an FDR below 0.05, an odds ratio above 5, and a productive frequency above 0.1% in at least two of three replicate wells. Clonotypes that were significantly expanded in both SARS-CoV-2 spike wells and at least one common cold coronavirus spike condition were defined as cross-reactive. Levenshtein distances (stringdist) and unrooted phylogenetic trees (ape) in R version 3.6.1 were used to assess CDR3 homology. The raw public data were reprocessed by TCRdb itself: fastp quality trimming at Q25, MiXCR clonotype calling, in-frame beta chains only. Duplicate CDR3 protein sequences are folded into a single record with the most common DNA and genes. TCRdb assigned the V and J calls; the authors' analysis was not used. This sample comprises about 10,000 distinct CDR3 sequences, 60% to 70% of them detected only once. The top ten clones comprise approximately 17% of the sample.

This clonotype was obtained from a human donor who had recovered from COVID-19. Source material: CD4+ T cells from blood, cultured in vitro.

In nucleotides, the sequence is TGTGCCAGCAGCTTAGGGGCGATTAGCAATCAGCCCCAGCATTTT. Its product reads: CASSLGAISNQPQHF. This chain joins TRBV7-2 to TRBJ1-5; there is no confident call for the D gene. The junction shows trimming of 1 base on V and 0 bases on J, plus 7 bases between the germline ends. The germline V gene encodes CDR1 SGHTA and CDR2 FQGNSA. The CDR3, cysteine through phenylalanine, is 15 amino acids long. Here the CDR3 DNA is all that survives: 45 bases in frame from base 1.